This is a list of T cell receptor beta chains from one sample in a study of T-cell reconstitution after alpha-beta-depleted transplantation in children. TCRdb used MiXCR to reprocess the PCR reads, holding one entry per CDR3 protein. The sample lists about 170,000 distinct CDR3 sequences; roughly 10% were seen once. The sample here was PBMCs, taken before TCRalphabeta/CD19-depleted stem cell transplant. These receptors came from a boy aged 2 to 10 with acute myeloid leukemia, due to receive a stem cell transplant. CDR3s include the opening cysteine and the closing phenylalanine or tryptophan. Fields, in order: V gene, D gene, J gene, clone size, CDR3 DNA, CDR3 protein. The D gene is left open where the match is weak. The size entry is marked missing in some rows and otherwise reads once, few, many or a size class.

v_gene: TRBV12-3/TRBV12-4
d_gene: TRBD1
j_gene: TRBJ2-1
abundance: -
CDR3nt: TGTGCCAGCAGTCCGAGGGGGCCCAATGAGCAGTTCTTC
CDR3aa: CASSPRGPNEQFF

v_gene: TRBV7-2
d_gene: -
j_gene: TRBJ2-1
abundance: many
CDR3nt: TGTGCCAGCAGCTTAGGCCCGCGGGCGGACTTCTACAATGAGCAGTTCTTC
CDR3aa: CASSLGPRADFYNEQFF

v_gene: TRBV29-1
d_gene: -
j_gene: TRBJ2-1
abundance: -
CDR3nt: TGCAGCGTTGAAATTTCCAGGGGGGGGGGCTGGTCCTACAATGAGCAGTTCTTC
CDR3aa: CSVEISRGGGWSYNEQFF

v_gene: TRBV2
d_gene: -
j_gene: TRBJ2-1
abundance: few
CDR3nt: TGTGCCAGCAGTGAATATAGCGCGGGCATCGCCTACAATGAGCAGTTCTTC
CDR3aa: CASSEYSAGIAYNEQFF

v_gene: TRBV24-1
d_gene: -
j_gene: TRBJ2-5
abundance: many
CDR3nt: TGTGCCACCAGTGATGCTCCCGGGACACAGCAAGAGACCCAGTACTTC
CDR3aa: CATSDAPGTQQETQYF

v_gene: TRBV5-1
d_gene: TRBD2
j_gene: TRBJ2-5
abundance: many
CDR3nt: TGCGCCAGCAGCTTGGCGAGGACTAGCGGGGGGGAAGTAGGAGAGACCCAGTACTTC
CDR3aa: CASSLARTSGGEVGETQYF

v_gene: TRBV5-1
d_gene: -
j_gene: TRBJ2-5
abundance: many
CDR3nt: TGCGCCAGCAGCCCCCACCGGGACTCCTCGTACCAAGAGACCCAGTACTTC
CDR3aa: CASSPHRDSSYQETQYF

v_gene: TRBV12-3/TRBV12-4
d_gene: TRBD1
j_gene: TRBJ2-1
abundance: -
CDR3nt: TGTGCCAGCTATAGGGACAGGGGAGCCAATGAGCAGTTCTTC
CDR3aa: CASYRDRGANEQFF

v_gene: TRBV19
d_gene: -
j_gene: TRBJ2-1
abundance: few
CDR3nt: TGTGCCAGTAGTATAGTCCCTAGCAATGAGCAGTTCTTC
CDR3aa: CASSIVPSNEQFF

v_gene: TRBV5-1
d_gene: TRBD2
j_gene: TRBJ2-3
abundance: many
CDR3nt: TGCGCCAGCAGCGTCCGGGGCTCGACTAGCGGGATTGGAGGCACAGATACGCAGTATTTT
CDR3aa: CASSVRGSTSGIGGTDTQYF

v_gene: TRBV3-1
d_gene: TRBD1
j_gene: TRBJ1-1
abundance: few
CDR3nt: TGTGCCAGCACCCAAGATCCCTGGACAGGGGACACTGAAGCTTTCTTT
CDR3aa: CASTQDPWTGDTEAFF

v_gene: TRBV24-1
d_gene: -
j_gene: TRBJ2-3
abundance: many
CDR3nt: TGTGCCACCAGTGACAGGGTCGGGTCAGATACGCAGTATTTT
CDR3aa: CATSDRVGSDTQYF